This T cell receptor beta chain was obtained from a study of metastatic and nonmetastatic thyroid tumors. Study-wide context: Both malignant and benign thyroid patients supplied peripheral blood and tumor or nodule tissue samples, across which the repertoires of these patients were then compared.

This CDR3 contains 17 residues. The V segment lost 3 bases and the J segment 3 bases; nucleotides outside the gene matches: 5. CDR1 and CDR2 (germline): LNHDA, SQIVND (reference sequence). Authors' processing steps: In papillary thyroid cancer, a distant-metastasis classifier was built using CDR3 differences across clinicopathological groups. Using MiXCR, TCRdb re-called clones from the PCR reads. The V and J calls follow TCRdb's processing rather than the paper's. The data show 20,000 to 25,000 clones, roughly a quarter seen once. This clone was recorded at least ten times. The antigen is unknown. Findings of the study overall: Malignant tumors reportedly showed significantly higher TCR beta diversity than benign nodules in both blood and tumor.

No patient received treatment before thyroid surgery. The rearrangement links TRBV19 to TRBJ2-3; the match to TRBD2 covers 14 bases. The sequence was collected from a female donor with papillary thyroid cancer or a benign thyroid nodule (not recorded which). Some clones in this sample may be carry-over from other donors' samples. The specimen sequenced was tumor tissue. The CDR3 nucleotides read TGTGCCAGTAGTATCCGACTAGCGGGGGGGCTTACAGATACGCAGTATTTT. Its translation: CASSIRLAGGLTDTQYF.